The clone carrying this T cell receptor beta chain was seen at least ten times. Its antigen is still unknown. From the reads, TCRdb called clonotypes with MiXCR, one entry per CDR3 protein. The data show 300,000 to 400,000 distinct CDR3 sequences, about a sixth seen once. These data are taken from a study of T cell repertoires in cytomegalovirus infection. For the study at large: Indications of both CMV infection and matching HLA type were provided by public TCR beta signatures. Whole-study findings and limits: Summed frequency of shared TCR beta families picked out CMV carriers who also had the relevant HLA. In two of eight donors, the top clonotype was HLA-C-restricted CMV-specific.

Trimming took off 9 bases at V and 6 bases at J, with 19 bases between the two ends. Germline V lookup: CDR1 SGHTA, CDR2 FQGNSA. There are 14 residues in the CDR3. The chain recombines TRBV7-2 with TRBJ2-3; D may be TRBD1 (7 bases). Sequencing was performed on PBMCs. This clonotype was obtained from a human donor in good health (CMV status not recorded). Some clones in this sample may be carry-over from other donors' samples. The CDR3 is CASRQGGFKDTQYF. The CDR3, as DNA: TGTGCCAGTAGGCAGGGGGGCTTCAAGGATACGCAGTATTTT.